The 2 T cell receptor beta chains given below trace back to one sample, sequenced in a study of T cell repertoires in cytomegalovirus infection. TCRdb redid the calling of the reads with MiXCR, one entry per CDR3 protein. The table has around 450,000 distinct CDR3 sequences, roughly 10% seen once. Sequencing input: PBMCs. The origin of the receptors is a human donor in good health (CMV status not recorded). Some clones in this sample may be carry-over from other donors' samples.

The chain employs TRBV20-1 and TRBJ1-4; D possibly corresponds to TRBD1 (6 bases). The CDR3 totals 18 residues. The germline gives CDR1 DFQATT, CDR2 SNEGSKA (reference sequence). Trimming left V 3 bases short and J 4 bases short, with 24 bases between. The CDR3 loop is CSARREESGELSNEKLFF. The DNA of the CDR3 is TGCAGTGCTAGGAGGGAGGAGTCAGGGGAATTAAGTAATGAAAAACTGTTTTTT.

The chain recombines TRBV6-5 with TRBJ1-2; 7 positions agree with TRBD1. Germline CDR1 and CDR2: MNHEY and SVGAGI. The CDR3 loop spans 17 amino acids. V lost 2 bases and J lost 4; bases outside the gene matches: 13. The CDR3 sequence: CASSYTSSRGMGYGYTF. As DNA, the CDR3 is TGTGCCAGCAGTTACACCTCCTCCAGGGGGATGGGCTATGGCTACACCTTC.